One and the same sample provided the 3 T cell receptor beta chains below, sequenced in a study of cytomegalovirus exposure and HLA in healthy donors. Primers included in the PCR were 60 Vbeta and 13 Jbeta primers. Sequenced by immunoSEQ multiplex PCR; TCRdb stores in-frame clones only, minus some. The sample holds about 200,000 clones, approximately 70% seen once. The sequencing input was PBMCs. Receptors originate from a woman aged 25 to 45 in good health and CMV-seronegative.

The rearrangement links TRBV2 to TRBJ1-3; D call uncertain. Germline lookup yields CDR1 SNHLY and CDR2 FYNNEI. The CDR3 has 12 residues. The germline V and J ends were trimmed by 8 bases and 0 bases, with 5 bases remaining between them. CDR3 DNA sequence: TGTGCCAGCCGGGGCTCTGGAAACACCATATATTTT. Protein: CASRGSGNTIYF.

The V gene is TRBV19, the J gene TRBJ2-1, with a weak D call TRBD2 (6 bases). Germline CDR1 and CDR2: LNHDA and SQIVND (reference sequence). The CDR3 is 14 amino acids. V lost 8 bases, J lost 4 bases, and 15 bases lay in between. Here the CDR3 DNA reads TGTGCCAGTGCCGACTGGCGGGGATACAATGAGCAGTTCTTC. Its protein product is CASADWRGYNEQFF. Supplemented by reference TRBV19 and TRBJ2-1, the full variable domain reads DGGITQSPKYLFRKEGQNVTLSCEQNLNHDAMYWYRQDPGQGLRLIYYSQIVNDFQKGDIAEGYSVSREKKESFPLTVTSAQKNPTAFYLCASADWRGYNEQFFGPGTRLTVL.

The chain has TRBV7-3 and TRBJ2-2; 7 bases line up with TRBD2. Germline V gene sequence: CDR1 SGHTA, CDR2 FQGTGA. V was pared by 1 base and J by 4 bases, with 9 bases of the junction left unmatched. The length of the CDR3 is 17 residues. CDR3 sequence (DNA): TGTGCCAGCAGCTTAAGGGCCTCGGCGGGGGTCACCGGGGAGCTGTTTTTT. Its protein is CASSLRASAGVTGELFF.